Each of the 23 T cell receptor beta chains below was sequenced from the same sample in a study of blood T cell repertoires in COVID-19. The protocol was immunoSEQ multiplex PCR, while the TCRdb copy is restricted to in-frame clones and leaves out a portion. This repertoire shows about 200,000 clones, 85% found once; its top ten account for around 0.93%. The sample consisted of peripheral blood. These receptors were taken from a man aged 55 to 70 with COVID-19, enrolled during active disease.

J is TRBJ2-2 and V is TRBV19; TRBD2 is a possible D gene (5 bases). CDR3 length: 15 amino acids. Germline V lookup: CDR1 LNHDA, CDR2 SQIVND (reference sequence). V gave up 7 bases and J gave up 5 bases, with 17 bases separating them. In nucleotides, the CDR3 is TGTGCCAGTACCCCGGGATCTGGATGGACCGGGGAGCTGTTTTTT. It codes for CASTPGSGWTGELFF.

This clone was seen just once. This chain uses TRBV7-3 with TRBJ1-3, with D possibly matching TRBD1 (6 bases). V lost 5 bases and J 4 bases, leaving 9 bases between the germline ends. The CDR3 spans 13 residues. The V gene's germline CDR1 is SGHTA and CDR2 FQGTGA. The CDR3 DNA follows: TGTGCCAGCAGCCCCGGACAGGGAAACACCATATATTTT. Protein: CASSPGQGNTIYF.

Regarding this clone: Other DNA sequences in the sample encode the same CDR3. This sequence joins TRBV11-3 and TRBJ2-1, with unresolved D. From germline, CDR1 is SGHNT and CDR2 YENEEA. With 0 bases removed from V and 10 bases from J, the gap between germline ends came to 10 bases. The CDR3 length is 13 residues. CDR3 in DNA: TGTGCCAGCAGCTTAGAGGCGAGGTCAGAGCAGTTCTTC. Translating it yields CASSLEARSEQFF.

This chain connects TRBV21-1 to TRBJ2-2; no check of the table's D call, TRBD2, against the DNA was made. TRBV21-1 is an annotated pseudogene. The CDR3 is 19 amino acids. The CDR3 protein is CASSSRTSGRVSNTGELFF. DNA of the CDR3: TGTGCCAGCAGCTCCAGGACTAGCGGGAGGGTATCGAACACCGGGGAGCTGTTTTTT.

V gene TRBV6-1 combines with J gene TRBJ1-5, with D perhaps matching TRBD1 (6 bases). The V end lost 3 bases, the J end lost 7 bases, and 13 bases lay between the germline ends. The length of the CDR3 is 14 residues. The germline V gene encodes CDR1 MNHNS and CDR2 SASEGT. CDR3 protein: CASSDITGIQPQHF. Here the CDR3 DNA reads TGTGCCAGCAGTGATATAACAGGGATCCAGCCCCAGCATTTT.

In this sample, this clone turned up a few times. The chain carries TRBV5-1 and TRBJ1-3; 7 nucleotides match TRBD1. The J segment lost 2 bases and the V segment lost 2 bases, leaving 1 base of the junction unmatched. Germline-derived CDR1 and CDR2 are SGHRS and YFSETQ. CDR3 size: 14 residues. The CDR3 is CASSFDRAGNTIYF. The CDR3 bases are TGCGCCAGCAGCTTTGACAGGGCTGGAAACACCATATATTTT.

This sequence joins TRBV5-1 and TRBJ2-3, with TRBD2 matching over 8 bases. Trimming at V came to 2 bases and at J to 6 bases, leaving 8 bases not matched to a gene. The CDR3 is 15 amino acids. Germline V gene data show CDR1 as SGHRS and CDR2 as YFSETQ. CDR3 loop: CASSFTTSVVDTQYF. The CDR3 region has the DNA TGCGCCAGCAGCTTCACGACTAGCGTTGTTGATACGCAGTATTTT.

The chain recombines TRBV2 with TRBJ2-7; D possibly corresponds to TRBD1 (5 bases). CDR1 and CDR2 from the germline V gene are SNHLY and FYNNEI. V dropped 4 bases and J dropped 1 base, with 11 bases sitting between them. The CDR3 runs 14 residues. The DNA for the CDR3 is TGTGCCAGCAGTGGACAGATCACTTCCTACGAGCAGTACTTC. The encoded protein is CASSGQITSYEQYF.

The V and J genes are TRBV4-1 and TRBJ2-1; possibly TRBD1 for D (6 bases). Looked up from germline, CDR1 is MGHRA and CDR2 is YSYEKL. The CDR3 has 15 residues. The ends were cut back, 0 bases at V and 8 bases at J, with 14 bases in the middle. The CDR3 nucleotides read TGCGCCAGCAGCCAAGAGGTCCAGGGGAGAGATGAGCAGTTCTTC. Encoded protein: CASSQEVQGRDEQFF.

The chain has TRBV27 and TRBJ1-4; 11 bases match TRBD1. V shed 8 bases, J shed 7 bases, and the junction held 0 bases outside the gene matches. The CDR3 totals 12 residues. Germline V CDR1 and CDR2: MNHEY, SMNVEV (reference sequence). CDR3 protein: CASGTGGEKLFF. The CDR3 nucleotides are TGTGCCAGCGGGACAGGGGGTGAAAAACTGTTTTTT.

The chain employs TRBV19 and TRBJ2-2; D is ambiguous. The germline V gene encodes CDR1 LNHDA and CDR2 SQIVND (reference sequence). The CDR3 length is 15 residues. Deletions cut 6 bases from V and 0 bases from J, with 11 bases between. This CDR3 is CASSPLETNTGELFF. DNA of the CDR3: TGTGCCAGTAGCCCCCTCGAGACGAACACCGGGGAGCTGTTTTTT.

This chain links TRBV10-3 with TRBJ2-1, with D perhaps TRBD1 (5 bases). The germline V gene has CDR1 ENHRY and CDR2 SYGVKD. This CDR3 spans 13 amino acids. Between the trimmed V and J ends, which lost 4 bases and 4 bases, there was a span of 8 bases. The CDR3 sequence is CAISGGRYNEQFF. DNA of the CDR3: TGTGCCATCAGTGGGGGCAGATACAATGAGCAGTTCTTC.

Note on this clone: This CDR3 is also generated by other DNA sequences in the sample. This chain connects TRBV5-1 to TRBJ1-2; maybe TRBD1 (6 bases). The germline V gene has CDR1 SGHRS and CDR2 YFSETQ. The V end was cut by 0 bases, the J end by 6 bases, with 6 bases between. This CDR3 is 12 amino acids long. The CDR3 DNA sequence: TGCGCCAGCAGCTTGGACAGGGATGGCTACACCTTC. Amino acids: CASSLDRDGYTF.

This chain joins TRBV7-2 and TRBJ1-3; D unresolved. Per the germline V gene, CDR1 is SGHTA and CDR2 is FQGNSA. CDR3 length: 15 amino acids. Trimming removed 2 bases from V and 4 bases from J, with 12 bases in between. The CDR3 is CASSLSMAPGNTIYF. CDR3 nucleotide sequence: TGTGCCAGCAGCTTAAGTATGGCCCCCGGAAACACCATATATTTT.

The chain has TRBV6-1 and TRBJ1-3; perhaps TRBD1 as D (5 bases). V dropped 6 bases and J dropped 2 bases, with 11 bases sitting between them. Germline V lookup: CDR1 MNHNS, CDR2 SASEGT. The CDR3 has 14 residues. CDR3 nucleotide sequence: TGTGCCAGCAGGGGGCGCCGCGCTGGAAACACCATATATTTT. Its translation is CASRGRRAGNTIYF.

This clone came up once. This sequence joins TRBV6-1 and TRBJ2-7, with TRBD1 matching 9 bases. With V trimmed by 3 bases and J by 3 bases, 6 bases remained unmatched. From germline, CDR1 is MNHNS and CDR2 SASEGT. The CDR3 has 15 residues. The CDR3 nucleotides read TGTGCCAGCAGTGACGCCGGGACAGGGTTCTACGAGCAGTACTTC. Translating it yields CASSDAGTGFYEQYF.

The chain carries TRBV24-1 and TRBJ2-3; D not resolved. Germline-derived CDR1 and CDR2 are KGHDR and SFDVKD. Trimming cost V 4 bases and J 6 bases, with 10 bases left between them. This CDR3 has 13 residues. This chain's CDR3 is CATSETPRDTQYF. The CDR3 nucleotides are TGTGCCACCAGTGAAACCCCGAGGGATACGCAGTATTTT.

CDR3 sequence: CASSEDSGSPYEQYF. Here the CDR3 DNA reads TGTGCCAGCAGTGAAGATAGCGGGAGCCCCTACGAGCAGTACTTC. The chain joins TRBV6-1 to TRBJ2-7; 9 nucleotides match TRBD2. The CDR3 length is 15 residues. Germline CDR1 reads MNHNS; CDR2 reads SASEGT. V shed 1 base, J shed 2 bases, and the junction held 3 bases outside the gene matches.

The chain joins TRBV18 to TRBJ2-5; TRBD1 matches at 7 bases. The CDR3 is 14 amino acids. V shed 6 bases, J shed 7 bases, and the junction held 11 bases outside the gene matches. Germline V gives CDR1 KGHSH, CDR2 LQKENI. CDR3 sequence: CASSSGQASGTQYF. The DNA of the CDR3 is TGTGCCAGCTCCTCCGGACAGGCCTCCGGGACCCAGTACTTC.

The chain recombines TRBV18 with TRBJ1-3, with D tentatively TRBD1 (5 bases). The CDR3 is 15 amino acids. In germline, CDR1 is KGHSH, CDR2 LQKENI. V lost 1 base, J lost 3 bases, and 10 bases lay in between. The CDR3 nucleotides read TGTGCCAGCTCACCACAGGGGAAAGGTGGAAACACCATATATTTT. Its protein product is CASSPQGKGGNTIYF. Based on the CDR3 plus reference TRBV18 and TRBJ1-3, the full variable domain is NAGVMQNPRHLVRRRGQEARLRCSPMKGHSHVYWYRQLPEEGLKFMVYLQKENIIDESGMPKERFSAEFPKEGPSILRIQQVVRGDSAAYFCASSPQGKGGNTIYFGEGSWLTVV.

The chain links TRBV5-8 to TRBJ1-5; no reliable D call. Trimming cost V 2 bases and J 5 bases, with 23 bases left between them. The CDR3 loop spans 18 amino acids. Germline V gene data show CDR1 as SGHTS and CDR2 as YDEGEE. The CDR3 nucleotides are TGTGCCAGCAGCTTTAAGACCTTCAGTTCAGGAGGGCATCAGCCCCAGCATTTT. Its protein product is CASSFKTFSSGGHQPQHF.

This clone was picked up a small number of times. CDR3 region: CASSEGRSSGEQYF. The CDR3 bases are TGTGCCAGCAGTGAAGGGCGGTCTTCGGGAGAGCAGTACTTC. The rearrangement links TRBV6-1 to TRBJ2-7, with D perhaps TRBD2 (5 bases). V dropped 1 base and J dropped 7 bases, with 14 bases sitting between them. CDR3 length equals 14 residues. From germline, CDR1 is MNHNS and CDR2 SASEGT.

The rearrangement uses TRBV28 and TRBJ1-5; 8 bases map to TRBD1. Germline values: CDR1 MDHEN, CDR2 SYDVKM. The ends lost 2 bases at V and 7 bases at J; junction bases unmatched: 4. This CDR3 region has 14 residues. CDR3 DNA: TGTGCCAGCAGTTTAGTTCAGGGGGCGCAGCCCCAGCATTTT. Protein: CASSLVQGAQPQHF.